This TCR beta chain was identified during a study of patients and donors after allogeneic stem cell transplantation. TCRdb itself ran the RT-PCR reads through MiXCR, one entry per CDR3 protein. Of around 200,000 distinct CDR3 sequences listed, 35% to 45% are singletons. The source material was blood, either unsorted or a sorted T cell fraction (not recorded which). The sequence was obtained from a human donor who was either an allogeneic HSCT recipient or a stem cell or donor lymphocyte infusion donor (not recorded which). It is not recorded whose cells these are; they may come from a transplant donor.

In nucleotides, the CDR3 is TGCGCCAGCACCCCAGGCGGACAGGGTTTCTACGAGCAGTACTTC. This codes for CASTPGGQGFYEQYF. The chain is built from TRBV5-1 and TRBJ2-7; 8 bases fit TRBD1. V dropped 6 bases and J dropped 3; count of bases not matched to a gene: 11. The length of the CDR3 is 15 residues. CDR1 and CDR2 (germline): SGHRS, YFSETQ.